Listed below are T cell receptor beta chains from one sample, sequenced in a study of T cell repertoires in cytomegalovirus infection. TCRdb independently ran MiXCR on the reads; one entry per CDR3 protein. The profile covers approximately 250,000 distinct CDR3 sequences, with roughly 23% appearing a single time and 15% to 20% taken by the ten largest. The sequenced sample was CD8+ T cells from PBMCs. The receptors shown here come from a human donor in good health (CMV status not recorded). Some clones in this sample may be carry-over from other donors' samples. CDR3s include the opening cysteine and the closing phenylalanine or tryptophan. A D gene is named only where the DNA matches it firmly. Size values are once, few and many counts, or a class for expanded clones, and some rows have none.

V	D	size	J	CDR3	DNA
TRBV7-6	.	.	TRBJ2-2	CASSLARLYGGPTNTGELFF	TGTGCCAGCAGCTTAGCACGTTTGTACGGAGGCCCTACTAACACCGGGGAGCTGTTTTTT
TRBV27	.	few	TRBJ2-1	CASSSQDSYNEQFF	TGTGCCAGCAGTTCGCAAGACTCCTACAATGAGCAGTTCTTC
TRBV7-9	TRBD1	many	TRBJ2-1	CASSSPGQSILEQFF	TGTGCCAGCAGCTCTCCGGGACAGTCAATTCTTGAGCAGTTCTTC
TRBV28	.	many	TRBJ1-4	CASSFDRRSTNEKLFF	TGTGCCAGCAGTTTCGACAGGCGGTCCACTAATGAAAAACTGTTTTTT
TRBV12-3/TRBV12-4	.	many	TRBJ2-3	CASSWTSTDTQYF	TGTGCCAGCAGCTGGACCAGCACAGATACGCAGTATTTT
TRBV12-3/TRBV12-4	.	.	TRBJ1-1	CASSPDTLEAFF	TGTGCCAGCAGTCCAGACACCCTTGAAGCTTTCTTT
TRBV29-1	.	.	TRBJ1-1	CSVEGQITEAFF	TGCAGCGTTGAGGGCCAGATCACTGAAGCTTTCTTT
TRBV27	.	.	TRBJ1-5	CACSLSWSGNQPQHF	TGTGCCTGCAGTTTATCATGGTCGGGCAATCAGCCCCAGCATTTT
TRBV5-4	.	few	TRBJ1-2	CASSLEVGLDGYTF	TGTGCCAGCAGCTTGGAAGTGGGTTTGGATGGCTACACCTTC
TRBV28	TRBD1	many	TRBJ1-1	CASSLLGQADGEAFF	TGTGCCAGCAGTTTATTGGGACAGGCGGATGGTGAAGCTTTCTTT
TRBV10-2	TRBD2	.	TRBJ2-5	CASSDGLAGEVETQYF	TGCGCCAGCAGTGACGGGCTAGCGGGGGAGGTAGAGACCCAGTACTTC
TRBV10-3	TRBD1	few	TRBJ2-7	CAIGTGGYEQYF	TGTGCCATCGGGACAGGGGGCTACGAGCAGTACTTC
TRBV7-6	.	many	TRBJ2-7	CASSRDSYYNEQYF	TGTGCCAGCAGCCGAGACAGTTACTATAACGAGCAGTACTTC
TRBV7-8	.	.	TRBJ1-1	CASSPRPLGHHMNTEAFF	TGTGCCAGCAGCCCAAGACCCTTGGGACACCACATGAACACTGAAGCTTTCTTT
TRBV28	.	.	TRBJ1-1	CASSLGIGNMNTEAFF	TGTGCCAGCAGTTTGGGGATAGGCAACATGAACACTGAAGCTTTCTTT
TRBV5-5	TRBD2	many	TRBJ2-7	CASSPVAGAYEQYF	TGTGCCAGCAGCCCCGTTGCGGGGGCCTACGAGCAGTACTTC
TRBV20-1	TRBD1	few	TRBJ2-3	CSPSPRQGATDTQYF	TGCAGTCCTAGTCCCCGGCAGGGGGCCACAGATACGCAGTATTTT
TRBV29-1	TRBD1	once	TRBJ1-1	CSVQGGTEAFF	TGCAGCGTTCAGGGGGGCACTGAAGCTTTCTTT
TRBV28	.	few	TRBJ1-5	CASSFDQPQHF	TGTGCCAGCAGTTTCGATCAGCCCCAGCATTTT
TRBV27	.	few	TRBJ1-2	CASSFGGDYGYTF	TGTGCCAGCAGTTTTGGCGGGGACTATGGCTACACCTTC
TRBV27	.	.	TRBJ2-1	CASSSSGPYNEQFF	.
TRBV28	.	many	TRBJ1-5	CASNPPGRVRSNQPQHF	TGTGCCAGCAACCCCCCCGGGCGGGTGCGGAGCAATCAGCCCCAGCATTTT
TRBV27	.	.	TRBJ1-4	CASQGRGNEKLFF	TGTGCCAGCCAGGGGCGCGGCAATGAAAAACTGTTTTTT
TRBV6-6	.	few	TRBJ1-4	CASSSPLAQANEKLFF	TGTGCCAGCAGTTCCCCTTTGGCGCAGGCTAATGAAAAACTGTTTTTT
TRBV27	TRBD2	few	TRBJ2-7	CASSLFSGMPYEQYF	TGTGCCAGCAGTTTATTTAGCGGGATGCCCTACGAGCAGTACTTC
TRBV28	TRBD2	many	TRBJ2-5	CASSTLGTTTGETQYF	TGTGCCAGCAGTACCCTAGGGACTACTACCGGGGAGACCCAGTACTTC
TRBV7-8	.	many	TRBJ2-7	CASSLSSSGLPSYEQYF	TGTGCCAGCAGCTTAAGCTCGAGCGGCCTACCCTCCTACGAGCAGTACTTC